What follows are 8 T cell receptor beta chains derived from one specimen sequenced in a study of blood T cell repertoires in COVID-19. Using immunoSEQ multiplex PCR, the repertoire was profiled, and TCRdb retains in-frame clones only, with some absent. The sample lists tens of thousands of clones, roughly three quarters seen once, with roughly 17% in the top ten. Sequences were obtained from peripheral blood. The source is a man between 65 and 85 years old with acute or convalescent COVID-19.

The sample holds one count of this clone. V usage is TRBV28 and J usage is TRBJ1-1; 9 bases agree with TRBD1. The CDR3 covers 17 residues. V shed 4 bases and J 0 bases; nucleotides not matched to a gene: 9. Germline V lookup: CDR1 MDHEN, CDR2 SYDVKM. CDR3 sequence reads: CASSWVGTGTMNTEAFF. CDR3 DNA sequence: TGTGCCAGCAGTTGGGTAGGGACAGGGACTATGAACACTGAAGCTTTCTTT.

This clone was found a few times. This chain joins TRBV4-3 and TRBJ2-7; a possible D gene is TRBD2 (6 bases). The CDR3 runs 18 residues. The V end was cut by 0 bases, the J end by 3 bases, with 21 bases between. Germline values: CDR1 LGHNA, CDR2 YSLEER. The CDR3 nucleotides read TGCGCCAGCAGCCAAGAGTTCTCCCCCAGCGGGCGGGACTACGAGCAGTACTTC. It encodes CASSQEFSPSGRDYEQYF.

The chain carries TRBV27 and TRBJ2-7; 7 positions match TRBD1. Trimming cost V 1 base and J 2 bases; bases outside gene matches: 5. Germline V lookup: CDR1 MNHEY, CDR2 SMNVEV (reference sequence). This CDR3 spans 15 amino acids. The chain's CDR3 is CASSLFLDRPYEQYF. Written as DNA, the CDR3 is TGTGCCAGCAGTTTATTCTTGGACAGGCCCTACGAGCAGTACTTC.

The V call is TRBV4-3, the J call TRBJ2-1; 14 bases line up with TRBD2. The CDR3 runs to 19 residues. J was trimmed by 9 bases and V by 0 bases; bases with no gene match: 13. Germline values: CDR1 LGHNA, CDR2 YSLEER. CDR3 protein: CASSQDWGGTSGSILEQFF. CDR3 bases: TGCGCCAGCAGCCAAGATTGGGGGGGGACTAGCGGGAGCATTCTTGAGCAGTTCTTC.

The CDR3 loop reads CATSPTRSPNYGYTF. CDR3 DNA sequence: TGTGCCACCAGCCCGACTCGATCGCCTAACTATGGCTACACCTTC. The chain joins TRBV15 to TRBJ1-2; D is unresolved. Germline V gives CDR1 LNHNV, CDR2 YYDKDF (reference sequence). V was trimmed by 5 bases and J by 0 bases, leaving 13 bases between them. There are 15 residues in the CDR3.

The J gene is TRBJ2-3, the V gene TRBV29-1; 9 bases align to TRBD1. V gave up 4 bases and J gave up 1 base; unmatched junction bases: 0. The germline gives CDR1 SQVTM, CDR2 ANQGSEA. CDR3 length equals 13 residues. The CDR3 DNA sequence: TGCAGCGTTGGGACAGGGGGCACAGATACGCAGTATTTT. Translated, it gives CSVGTGGTDTQYF.

This clone was detected only a few times. The V call is TRBV28, the J call TRBJ2-7; TRBD1 matches at 10 bases. J was trimmed by 5 bases and V by 5 bases; bases with no gene match: 6. The CDR3 has 14 amino acids. The germline V gene has CDR1 MDHEN and CDR2 SYDVKM. Written as DNA, the CDR3 is TGTGCCAGCAGTCTCTACGGGACAGGGGACGAGCAGTACTTC. Translating it yields CASSLYGTGDEQYF.

The count of this clone is one. The V call is TRBV30, the J call TRBJ1-2; 7 nucleotides match TRBD1. The trim removed 4 bases at V and 3 bases at J, leaving 5 bases unmatched. The CDR3 has 13 amino acids. Germline V lookup: CDR1 GTSNPN, CDR2 SVGIG (reference sequence). CDR3 sequence (DNA): TGTGCCTGGAATGCCGGGACAGACTATGGCTACACCTTC. Protein sequence: CAWNAGTDYGYTF.